The rows below give T cell receptor beta chains drawn from one sample of a study of blood T cell repertoires in COVID-19. Sequencing used immunoSEQ multiplex PCR; TCRdb keeps in-frame clones, though not all of them. The table shows some 340,000 clones, with 90% occurring only once. The sequenced material came from PBMCs or T cells enriched from blood (not recorded which). The receptors were gathered from a woman aged 25 to 39 who had been exposed to COVID-19. Each CDR3 is given with its conserved first and last residue. The order of the fields is V gene, J gene, clone size, D gene, CDR3 protein, CDR3 DNA. D genes are given only for firm matches. Clone size is given for some rows only: seen once, a few or many times, or a class if the clone is expanded.

v_gene: TRBV7-9; j_gene: TRBJ1-2; abundance: NA; d_gene: NA; CDR3aa: CASSLVRRGYTF; CDR3nt: TGTGCCAGCAGCTTAGTCCGTCGTGGCTACACCTTC
v_gene: TRBV21-1; j_gene: TRBJ2-3; abundance: NA; d_gene: NA; CDR3aa: CASSKKDGDRHPGTDTQYF; CDR3nt: TGTGCCAGCAGCAAAAAGGACGGTGACAGGCACCCTGGCACAGATACGCAGTATTTT
v_gene: TRBV4-3; j_gene: TRBJ2-3; abundance: NA; d_gene: NA; CDR3aa: CASSQEGGTDTQYF; CDR3nt: TGCGCCAGCAGCCAGGAAGGGGGCACAGATACGCAGTATTTT
v_gene: TRBV5-5; j_gene: TRBJ1-2; abundance: NA; d_gene: NA; CDR3aa: CASSYGQRYYGYTF; CDR3nt: TGTGCCAGCAGCTATGGACAGAGGTACTATGGCTACACCTTC
v_gene: TRBV12-5; j_gene: TRBJ2-3; abundance: NA; d_gene: TRBD1; CDR3aa: CASGFGTGITDTQYF; CDR3nt: TGTGCTAGTGGCTTCGGGACAGGGATCACAGATACGCAGTATTTT
v_gene: TRBV11-2; j_gene: TRBJ2-5; abundance: once; d_gene: NA; CDR3aa: CASSLGPPAWAKTQYF; CDR3nt: TGTGCCAGCAGCTTAGGTCCTCCGGCCTGGGCGAAGACCCAGTACTTC
v_gene: TRBV5-1; j_gene: TRBJ2-1; abundance: NA; d_gene: TRBD1; CDR3aa: CASSLQGYEQFF; CDR3nt: TGCGCCAGCAGCTTACAGGGGTATGAGCAGTTCTTC
v_gene: TRBV11-3; j_gene: TRBJ2-1; abundance: NA; d_gene: TRBD2; CDR3aa: CASSLFPGTSGDNEQFF; CDR3nt: TGTGCCAGCAGCTTATTTCCCGGGACTAGCGGGGACAATGAGCAGTTCTTC
v_gene: TRBV5-4; j_gene: TRBJ2-4; abundance: NA; d_gene: NA; CDR3aa: CASSSTGTKNIQYF; CDR3nt: TGTGCCAGCAGCTCAACAGGGACCAAAAACATTCAGTACTTC
v_gene: TRBV29-1; j_gene: TRBJ1-2; abundance: NA; d_gene: NA; CDR3aa: CSVEGRDYGYTF; CDR3nt: TGCAGCGTTGAGGGCAGAGACTATGGCTACACCTTC
v_gene: TRBV6-5; j_gene: TRBJ2-7; abundance: NA; d_gene: TRBD1; CDR3aa: CASTHRGPNYEQYF; CDR3nt: TGTGCCAGCACGCACAGGGGTCCGAATTACGAGCAGTACTTC
v_gene: TRBV5-1; j_gene: TRBJ1-2; abundance: few; d_gene: TRBD1; CDR3aa: CASSLEPGQGGYTF; CDR3nt: TGCGCCAGCAGCTTGGAGCCGGGACAGGGAGGCTACACCTTC
v_gene: TRBV7-2; j_gene: TRBJ1-4; abundance: NA; d_gene: NA; CDR3aa: CASSLAGVVEKLFF; CDR3nt: TGTGCCAGCAGCTTAGCCGGGGTAGTTGAAAAACTGTTTTTT
v_gene: TRBV15; j_gene: TRBJ1-2; abundance: NA; d_gene: TRBD1; CDR3aa: CATSRQGASYGYTF; CDR3nt: TGTGCCACCAGCAGGCAGGGGGCAAGCTATGGCTACACCTTC
v_gene: TRBV12-5; j_gene: TRBJ1-1; abundance: NA; d_gene: TRBD1; CDR3aa: CASGGQGFTEAFF; CDR3nt: TGTGCTAGTGGGGGACAGGGGTTCACTGAAGCTTTCTTT
v_gene: TRBV5-1; j_gene: TRBJ2-3; abundance: NA; d_gene: NA; CDR3aa: CASSLRGGRSTDTQYF; CDR3nt: TGCGCCAGCAGCTTACGAGGGGGTCGGAGCACAGATACGCAGTATTTT
v_gene: TRBV2; j_gene: TRBJ2-1; abundance: NA; d_gene: NA; CDR3aa: CASRRGSSYNEQFF; CDR3nt: TGTGCCAGCAGACGGGGTAGCTCCTACAATGAGCAGTTCTTC
v_gene: TRBV3-1/TRBV3-2; j_gene: TRBJ1-1; abundance: NA; d_gene: NA; CDR3aa: CASTPTGRNTEAFF; CDR3nt: TGTGCCAGCACCCCGACAGGCCGAAACACTGAAGCTTTCTTT
v_gene: TRBV20-1; j_gene: TRBJ2-1; abundance: NA; d_gene: TRBD2; CDR3aa: CSASKRGRSYNEQFF; CDR3nt: TGCAGTGCTAGTAAGCGGGGCCGCTCCTACAATGAGCAGTTCTTC
v_gene: TRBV4-1; j_gene: TRBJ1-4; abundance: NA; d_gene: NA; CDR3aa: CASSQDREKLFF; CDR3nt: TGCGCCAGCAGCCAAGATCGGGAAAAACTGTTTTTT
v_gene: TRBV27; j_gene: TRBJ1-2; abundance: few; d_gene: TRBD1; CDR3aa: CASSPTGINYGYTF; CDR3nt: TGTGCCAGCAGTCCGACAGGGATTAACTATGGCTACACCTTC
v_gene: TRBV5-1; j_gene: TRBJ1-6; abundance: NA; d_gene: TRBD1; CDR3aa: CASSYYLPGQPQWALHF; CDR3nt: TGCGCCAGCAGCTACTACCTACCGGGACAGCCCCAGTGGGCCCTCCACTTT
v_gene: TRBV28; j_gene: TRBJ1-3; abundance: NA; d_gene: NA; CDR3aa: CASRWGDTGNTIYF; CDR3nt: TGTGCCAGCAGGTGGGGGGATACAGGAAACACCATATATTTT
v_gene: TRBV6-2/TRBV6-3; j_gene: TRBJ1-2; abundance: NA; d_gene: NA; CDR3aa: CASSYSMRGARNGYTF; CDR3nt: TGTGCCAGCAGTTACTCGATGCGGGGGGCGCGAAATGGCTACACCTTC
v_gene: TRBV7-6; j_gene: TRBJ2-1; abundance: NA; d_gene: TRBD2; CDR3aa: CASSLSGGPYNEQFF; CDR3nt: TGTGCCAGCAGCTTATCGGGAGGCCCCTACAATGAGCAGTTCTTC
v_gene: TRBV10-1; j_gene: TRBJ1-5; abundance: NA; d_gene: NA; CDR3aa: CASRSGVGNQPQHF; CDR3nt: TGCGCCAGCAGGTCAGGGGTGGGCAATCAGCCCCAGCATTTT
v_gene: TRBV5-1; j_gene: TRBJ2-7; abundance: NA; d_gene: TRBD1; CDR3aa: CASSSRDRGDEQYF; CDR3nt: TGCGCCAGCAGCTCACGGGACAGGGGTGACGAGCAGTACTTC
v_gene: TRBV30; j_gene: TRBJ2-2; abundance: NA; d_gene: TRBD1; CDR3aa: CALRQGLSGELFF; CDR3nt: TGTGCCTTACGACAGGGTCTTTCCGGGGAGCTGTTTTTT
v_gene: TRBV18; j_gene: TRBJ1-5; abundance: NA; d_gene: NA; CDR3aa: CASSPGPAPSSGQPQHF; CDR3nt: TGTGCCAGCTCACCAGGGCCAGCGCCTAGCTCGGGTCAGCCCCAGCATTTT
v_gene: TRBV19; j_gene: TRBJ1-6; abundance: NA; d_gene: TRBD1; CDR3aa: CASSIVLDRGSPLHF; CDR3nt: TGTGCCAGTAGTATAGTCTTGGACAGGGGTTCACCCCTCCACTTT
v_gene: TRBV4-2; j_gene: TRBJ1-1; abundance: NA; d_gene: NA; CDR3aa: CASSQDRMAGNTEAFF; CDR3nt: TGTGCCAGCAGCCAAGATCGAATGGCAGGGAACACTGAAGCTTTCTTT
v_gene: TRBV4-3; j_gene: TRBJ1-2; abundance: NA; d_gene: NA; CDR3aa: CASSQDGAGFYTF; CDR3nt: TGCGCCAGCAGCCAAGATGGGGCGGGATTCTACACCTTC